Listed below are T cell receptor beta chains from one sample, sequenced in a study of T-cell memory formation after mild COVID-19. TCRdb processed the 5' RACE reads anew with MiXCR; each CDR3 protein has one entry. The sample has fewer than 350,000 distinct CDR3 sequences, roughly an eighth seen once; the top ten hold around 20%. The specimen sequenced was PBMCs or a T cell subset sorted from them (not recorded which). These receptors came from a man aged 18-30 years who had mild COVID-19 (a few samples of this study predate the infection). Cell type and time point are not known. The CDR3 runs from the conserved cysteine through the conserved F or W. D genes are given only for firm matches. Size tells how often a clone was seen (once, few, many) or the class of an expanded clone, and some rows leave it out.

v_gene,d_gene,abundance,j_gene,CDR3nt,CDR3aa
TRBV7-2,.,.,TRBJ1-1,TGTGCCAGCAGCTTACAGCAGGGGAGTGCTTTCTTT,CASSLQQGSAFF
TRBV12-3/TRBV12-4,.,.,TRBJ1-5,TGTGCCAGCAGTTTATTTGGAGGTACGGGCAATCAGCCCCAGCATTTT,CASSLFGGTGNQPQHF
TRBV10-3,.,.,TRBJ1-1,TGTGCCATCACCCCAGGGAGGAGCGGGTCTGAAGCTTTCTTT,CAITPGRSGSEAFF
TRBV9,.,few,TRBJ1-1,TGTGCCAGCAGCGTACAGAGTAACACTGAAGCTTTCTTT,CASSVQSNTEAFF
TRBV19,TRBD2,.,TRBJ2-3,TGTGCCGCCCGGGGGGGCCCAGATACGCAGTATTTT,CAARGGPDTQYF
TRBV6-6,.,.,TRBJ2-5,TGTGCCAGCAGTGTCTTGAGGGAGACCCAGTACTTC,CASSVLRETQYF
TRBV20-1,.,few,TRBJ2-2,TGCAGTGCTAGAGCTGGGGGTGTCACCGGGGAGCTGTTTTTT,CSARAGGVTGELFF
TRBV24-1,.,few,TRBJ1-2,TGTGCCACCAGTGATTTTCTGTGGGGGGAAGAGGACACCTTC,CATSDFLWGEEDTF
TRBV12-3/TRBV12-4,.,few,TRBJ1-6,TGTGCCAGCAGTTTAGGGAACGGCCCTCTTTTATCCCTCCACTTT,CASSLGNGPLLSLHF
TRBV6-5,TRBD1,.,TRBJ2-5,TGTGCCAGCAGTTACTCGATATCAGGGGGAGAGACCCAGTACTTC,CASSYSISGGETQYF
TRBV3-1,.,many,TRBJ2-1,TGTGCCAGCAGCCCGGATTTTTTAGGGGGGAAATCCTACAATGAGCAGTTCTTC,CASSPDFLGGKSYNEQFF
TRBV12-3/TRBV12-4,.,.,TRBJ2-1,TGTGCCAGCAGAACCGGGACGTTCAATGAGCAGTTCTTC,CASRTGTFNEQFF
TRBV20-1,.,many,TRBJ2-7,TGCAGTGCTAGCCCCGAATACGAGCAGTACTTC,CSASPEYEQYF
TRBV23-1,.,few,TRBJ2-5,TGCGCCAGCAGGAAGACTAGGAGTTCGGAGACCCAGTACTTC,CASRKTRSSETQYF
TRBV20-1,.,few,TRBJ2-1,TGCAGTGCCGCCGGTGCGGGACACAGCTCCTACAATGAGCAGTTCTTC,CSAAGAGHSSYNEQFF
TRBV6-5,.,.,TRBJ2-2,TGTGCCAGCAGCGGCCTCTTCGTCACCGGGGAGCTGTTTTTT,CASSGLFVTGELFF
TRBV20-1,.,few,TRBJ1-4,TGCAGTGCTAGTTCCGAAGGGGGAAGACAAAAAAAACTGTTTTTT,CSASSEGGRQKKLFF
TRBV11-2,.,few,TRBJ2-1,TGTGCCAGCAGTCCTAACGGGGCCAATGAGCAGTTCTTC,CASSPNGANEQFF
TRBV20-1,.,.,TRBJ1-6,TGCAGTGCTAGAGATCTTTCCTCGGGAAATTCACCCCTCCACTTT,CSARDLSSGNSPLHF
TRBV7-2,.,.,TRBJ2-5,TGTGCCAGCAGCCGGCCTTCTCAAGAGACCCAGTACTTC,CASSRPSQETQYF
TRBV5-1,.,.,TRBJ1-5,TGCGCCAGCAGCTTGGTCCCGGGAGGGATCAATCAGCCCCAGCATTTT,CASSLVPGGINQPQHF
TRBV6-2/TRBV6-3,TRBD1,.,TRBJ1-6,TGTGCCAGCAGTTACTTACAGGGGGCAAGAGGACGAGGTAATTCACCCCTCCACTTT,CASSYLQGARGRGNSPLHF